Below, 20 T cell receptor beta chains from the same sample are listed, as sequenced in a study of control samples from healthy donors and cancer patients. This table comes from immunoSEQ multiplex PCR, and its TCRdb copy is limited to in-frame clones, with some not included. The sample shows about 120,000 clones, more than 85% of them seen only once. Sequencing was performed on blood. Every receptor here comes from a man aged 18-30 years in good health.

This clone appeared once. The genes are TRBV6-5 and TRBJ1-1; TRBD1 is a possible D gene (6 bases). CDR3 size: 15 residues. In germline, CDR1 is MNHEY, CDR2 SVGAGI. Trimming shortened V by 2 bases and J by 3 bases, and 13 bases separated the two germline ends. CDR3 sequence: CASSYTGSSYTEAFF. The CDR3 DNA reads as TGTGCCAGCAGTTACACAGGGAGTTCGTACACTGAAGCTTTCTTT.

V is TRBV10-3 and J is TRBJ1-3; D not certain. This CDR3 contains 12 residues. Germline CDR1 and CDR2: ENHRY and SYGVKD. V lost 7 bases to trimming and J lost 2 bases, with 6 bases between them. CDR3 loop: CAIKTAGNTIYF. The CDR3 nucleotides are TGTGCCATCAAGACCGCTGGAAACACCATATATTTT.

The chain employs TRBV24-1 and TRBJ1-5; TRBD1 matches 7 bases. The V and J ends lost 5 bases and 6 bases, in that order; junction bases with no gene match: 3. CDR1 and CDR2 from the germline V gene are KGHDR and SFDVKD. This CDR3 contains 13 residues. CDR3 region: CATSGDRVQPQHF. In DNA, the CDR3 is TGTGCCACCAGTGGTGACAGGGTTCAGCCCCAGCATTTT.

The V gene is TRBV3-1 (or the pseudogene TRBV3-2), the J gene TRBJ2-2; 8 bases agree with TRBD2. CDR3 size: 18 residues. The V segment lost 2 bases and the J segment 0 bases; nucleotides outside the gene matches: 8. Germline values: CDR1 LGHDT, CDR2 YNNKEL (reference sequence). The CDR3, as DNA: TGTGCCAGCAGCCAACCTCTACTACTAGCGGCGAACACCGGGGAGCTGTTTTTT. This encodes CASSQPLLLAANTGELFF.

The chain is built from TRBV6-5 and TRBJ2-7, with 8 bases matching TRBD1. Germline assignment: CDR1 MNHEY and CDR2 SVGAGI. V trimming: 6 bases; J trimming: 1 base; junction bases outside the gene matches: 8. CDR3 size: 15 residues. This CDR3 reads CASRSTGTGSYEQYF. As DNA, the CDR3 is TGTGCCAGCAGATCAACCGGGACAGGATCCTACGAGCAGTACTTC.

J is TRBJ1-5 and V is TRBV25-1; D ambiguous. CDR3 length: 13 residues. Trimming shortened V by 4 bases and J by 7 bases, and 11 bases separated the two germline ends. In germline, CDR1 is MGHDK, CDR2 SYGVNS. The CDR3 region is CASSGGGLQPQHF. In nucleotides, the CDR3 is TGTGCCAGCAGTGGAGGCGGGTTACAGCCCCAGCATTTT.

V and J are TRBV9 and TRBJ1-6; TRBD1 aligns across 11 bases. J was trimmed by 6 bases and V by 3 bases; bases with no gene match: 2. Germline loops: CDR1 SGDLS, CDR2 YYNGEE. The CDR3 contains 15 residues. Here the CDR3 reads CASSEGTGGNSPLHF. As DNA, the CDR3 is TGTGCCAGCAGCGAGGGGACAGGGGGTAATTCACCCCTCCACTTT.

The table lists this clone with a few counts. The chain combines TRBV10-2 with TRBJ1-1; 7 nucleotides agree with TRBD1. From germline, CDR1 is WSHSY and CDR2 SAAADI. The V segment lost 6 bases and the J segment 6 bases; nucleotides outside the gene matches: 19. The CDR3 sequence is 17 residues long. CDR3 sequence: CASSERQGGGSVAEAFF. DNA of the CDR3: TGCGCCAGCAGCGAACGACAGGGCGGGGGGTCGGTCGCTGAAGCTTTCTTT.

This chain uses TRBV27 with TRBJ2-5; 7 nucleotides match TRBD2. Germline CDR1 is MNHEY and CDR2 is SMNVEV (reference sequence). The CDR3 is made up of 13 amino acids. The J segment lost 5 bases and the V segment lost 8 bases, leaving 8 bases of the junction unmatched. The CDR3 loop reads CASRGGGGETQYF. CDR3 DNA: TGTGCCAGCCGTGGGGGGGGAGGCGAGACCCAGTACTTC.

The DNA of the CDR3 is TGTGCCAGCAGTTCCGGGCCGGGGGTGCCCCAGCATTTT. Translation gives CASSSGPGVPQHF. V gene TRBV6-4 combines with J gene TRBJ1-5; the D gene is possibly TRBD1 (5 bases). Germline CDR1 reads MRHNA; CDR2 reads SNTAGT. V dropped 5 bases and J dropped 9 bases, with 14 bases sitting between them. This CDR3 contains 13 residues.

This chain uses TRBV19 with TRBJ1-1; D is unresolved. V lost 3 bases and J 0 bases, leaving 14 bases between the germline ends. Germline CDR1 and CDR2: LNHDA and SQIVND (reference sequence). CDR3 length equals 16 residues. CDR3: CASSIRERGMNTEAFF. In nucleotides, the CDR3 is TGTGCCAGTAGTATCCGGGAGAGAGGGATGAACACTGAAGCTTTCTTT.

The chain combines TRBV12-5 with TRBJ1-2; D remains ambiguous. This CDR3 comprises 12 residues. Germline V gene lookup returns CDR1 LGHNT and CDR2 FRNRAP. Trimming removed 3 bases at V and 8 bases at J, with 10 bases between. CDR3: CASGLPKRGYTF. The CDR3 DNA follows: TGTGCTAGTGGTTTACCAAAAAGGGGCTACACCTTC.

The CDR3 reads CASSYLTGPEYF. The CDR3 nucleotides are TGTGCCAGCAGTTACTTGACAGGGCCAGAGTACTTC. The chain carries TRBV6-2 or TRBV6-3 and TRBJ2-7; 7 bases fit TRBD1. With V trimmed by 1 base and J by 11 bases, 5 bases remained unmatched. The V gene's germline CDR1 is MNHEY and CDR2 SVGEGT. The CDR3 is 12 amino acids.

The chain links TRBV20-1 to TRBJ2-1; 9 bases agree with TRBD2. Germline CDR1 is DFQATT and CDR2 is SNEGSKA (reference sequence). This CDR3 has 13 amino acids. J lost 12 bases, V lost 3 bases, and 9 bases had no gene match. CDR3 DNA sequence: TGCAGTGCTAGTAGGCTAGCGGGGAGGGCGCAGTTCTTC. Translated, it gives CSASRLAGRAQFF.

The chain uses TRBV29-1 and TRBJ2-7; D not resolved. Per germline, CDR1 SQVTM and CDR2 ANQGSEA. The length of the CDR3 is 12 residues. V was cut by 4 bases and J by 4 bases, with 11 bases left in between. CDR3 protein: CSVGHHWYEQYF. CDR3 nucleotides: TGCAGCGTTGGACATCACTGGTACGAGCAGTACTTC.

The rearrangement uses TRBV10-1 and TRBJ2-2; no clear D. CDR1 WNHNN and CDR2 SYGVQD come from the germline V gene (reference sequence). V lost 6 bases, J lost 5 bases, and 13 bases lay in between. There are 14 residues in the CDR3. CDR3 region: CASRDGRGTGELFF. The CDR3 coding sequence is TGCGCCAGCAGGGACGGGCGAGGAACCGGGGAGCTGTTTTTT.

This clone was counted once. The V call is TRBV6-1, the J call TRBJ2-1, with 15 nucleotides matching TRBD2. Looked up from germline, CDR1 is MNHNS and CDR2 is SASEGT. CDR3 length: 19 amino acids. Unmatched junction bases numbered 11, after V lost 4 bases and J lost 4 bases. The CDR3 region has the DNA TGTGCCAGCAGTGGGGGACTAGCGGGAGGTTATGTGGGGTACAATGAGCAGTTCTTC. Protein product: CASSGGLAGGYVGYNEQFF.

This clone turned up a few times. The rearrangement joins TRBV10-3 to TRBJ2-7, with TRBD1 identical over 9 bases. CDR3 length equals 12 residues. The V gene end was trimmed by 9 bases and the J gene end by 5 bases; junction bases not matched to a gene: 5. Germline lookup yields CDR1 ENHRY and CDR2 SYGVKD. CDR3 DNA: TGTGCCATAGGGACAGGGACCAACGAGCAGTACTTC. Its protein is CAIGTGTNEQYF.

V and J are TRBV19 and TRBJ2-1; D is ambiguous. The CDR3 extends over 13 amino acids. Trimming shortened V by 10 bases and J by 5 bases, and 15 bases separated the two germline ends. Germline values: CDR1 LNHDA, CDR2 SQIVND (reference sequence). Written as DNA, the CDR3 is TGTGCCACCAACGTAGTGGGGAACAATGAGCAGTTCTTC. Translation gives CATNVVGNNEQFF.

The DNA of the CDR3 is TGTGCCACCAGCAGAGAGAACGAGGGGTCAGATACGCAGTATTTT. It yields the protein CATSRENEGSDTQYF. This chain connects TRBV15 to TRBJ2-3; D tentatively reads TRBD1 or TRBD2 (5 bases each). The CDR3 totals 15 residues. The V end lost 0 bases, the J end lost 4 bases, and 11 bases lay between the germline ends. Per germline, CDR1 LNHNV and CDR2 YYDKDF (reference sequence). Using reference TRBV15 and TRBJ2-3 for the parts outside the CDR3, the full variable domain is DAMVIQNPRYQVTQFGKPVTLSCSQTLNHNVMYWYQQKSSQAPKLLFHYYDKDFNNEADTPDNFQSRRPNTSFCFLDIRSPGLGDTAMYLCATSRENEGSDTQYFGPGTRLTVL.